These T cell receptor beta chains were read from a single sample in a study of blood T cells in healthy people across ages. TCRdb reanalysed the 5' RACE reads using MiXCR and keeps one entry per CDR3 protein. The sample consists of 850,000 to 950,000 distinct CDR3 sequences, 29% of them appearing once. Material: blood. The source is a woman older than 75 in good health. CDR3s include the opening cysteine and the closing phenylalanine or tryptophan. A D gene is named only where the DNA matches it firmly. Some rows mark clone size as missing; the rest say once, few, many or name a class of expanded clone.

TRBV10-1	many	TRBD1	TRBJ2-5	TGCGCCAGCAGCCTCAGGACAGGGCGGGGAGAGCAGTACTTC	CASSLRTGRGEQYF
TRBV5-5	few	NA	TRBJ1-1	TGTGCCAGCAGCTACCATCTTGTATGGGGGAAGAACACTGAAGCTTTCTTT	CASSYHLVWGKNTEAFF
TRBV20-1	many	TRBD1	TRBJ2-7	TGCAGTGCTAGGCCCACTCACAGGGACAGAGAGCAGTACTTC	CSARPTHRDREQYF
TRBV9	few	TRBD1	TRBJ1-4	TGTGCCAGCAGCTCCCCGGACAGGGCGAATGAAAAACTGTTTTTT	CASSSPDRANEKLFF
TRBV2	few	NA	TRBJ2-1	TGTGCCCGCCGGGAGTGGGGGCCCTACGAGCAGTTCTTC	CARREWGPYEQFF
TRBV20-1	many	TRBD1	TRBJ1-2	TGCAGTGCTGGGACACAGGGGGCTTGGTTTGGCTACACCTTC	CSAGTQGAWFGYTF
TRBV7-2	many	NA	TRBJ2-1	TGTGCCAGCAGCCCTTCTAACTCCTACAATGAGCAGTTCTTC	CASSPSNSYNEQFF
TRBV11-3	NA	NA	TRBJ1-1	TGTGCCAGCAGCTTAAAATGGCGCAGCACTGAAGCTTTCTTT	CASSLKWRSTEAFF
TRBV4-3	many	TRBD1	TRBJ2-3	TGCGCCAGCAGCCAGACAAGAGGGGGCGGCACAGATACGCAGTATTTT	CASSQTRGGGTDTQYF
TRBV20-1	NA	NA	TRBJ2-7	TGCAGTGCTAGCCCCGCCGGGGGGCCTCACAATGGGCAGTACTTC	CSASPAGGPHNGQYF
TRBV9	many	NA	TRBJ2-3	TGTGCCAGCAGCGTAGTAGGAGGGGGTGTTACAGATACGCAGTATTTT	CASSVVGGGVTDTQYF
TRBV30	NA	NA	TRBJ1-6	TGTGCCTGGAGCCTCGGGGACTCACCCCTCCACTTT	CAWSLGDSPLHF
TRBV12-3/TRBV12-4	many	NA	TRBJ2-3	TGTGCCAGCAGTTTGGAGGGTGGGCTAGCCGGAGATACGCAGTATTTT	CASSLEGGLAGDTQYF
TRBV6-5	many	NA	TRBJ2-7	TGTGCCAGCAGTTACTCGGGAGGGGGGGCTCATTCCTACGAGCAGTACTTC	CASSYSGGGAHSYEQYF
TRBV7-2	many	NA	TRBJ2-1	TGTGCCAGCAGCTTAGCGTTGTCGGTGCGTTACAATGAGCAGTTCTTC	CASSLALSVRYNEQFF
TRBV12-3/TRBV12-4	NA	NA	TRBJ1-1	TGTGCCAGCAGTTTAGTAGGGGGGGCCGGACTTGAAGCTTTCTTT	CASSLVGGAGLEAFF
TRBV3-1	few	NA	TRBJ1-1	TGTGCCAGCAGCCATTCCGCCTTTCAAGCTTTCTTT	CASSHSAFQAFF
TRBV7-9	few	NA	TRBJ2-2	TGTGCCAGCAGCTCGTGGACCTCGCAGCACCATAGCGGTGGCGGGGAGCTGTTTTTT	CASSSWTSQHHSGGGELFF
TRBV20-1	many	NA	TRBJ2-1	TGCAGTGCCACGGGCGAAATCACCTACAATGAGCAGTTCTTC	CSATGEITYNEQFF
TRBV20-1	NA	TRBD2	TRBJ2-5	TGCAGTGCTAGAAGGCTAGCGGGGGGGCTTGGGCAAGAGACCCAGTACTTC	CSARRLAGGLGQETQYF
TRBV5-1	NA	NA	TRBJ2-4	TGCGCCAGCAGCCCGGGGCGCAACTCCGTGAACATTCAGTACTTC	CASSPGRNSVNIQYF
TRBV7-2	NA	NA	TRBJ2-3	TGTGCCAGCAGCGGGGACGGCGGCACGCAGTATTTT	CASSGDGGTQYF
TRBV7-2	NA	NA	TRBJ2-7	TGTGCCAGCAGCTCCCAAATCTCCTACGAGCAGTACTTC	CASSSQISYEQYF
TRBV19	many	NA	TRBJ2-7	TGTGCCAGTAGTACCCGGGACCAACGAGCCTACGAGCAGTACTTC	CASSTRDQRAYEQYF
TRBV20-1	few	TRBD2	TRBJ2-3	TGCAGTGCTAGACCCACACTAGCGGGAGCTTCTCTAGATACGCAGTATTTT	CSARPTLAGASLDTQYF
TRBV7-9	many	TRBD1	TRBJ2-3	TGTGCCAGCGACGCGGGACAGGGGGGAGATACGCAGTATTTT	CASDAGQGGDTQYF
TRBV20-1	many	NA	TRBJ2-7	TGCAGTGCTAGAGCCTCTGGTGGTTCTGGTGGGGTCTACGAGCAGTACTTC	CSARASGGSGGVYEQYF
TRBV7-8	NA	NA	TRBJ2-1	TGTGCCAGCAGTCGAATGGGCAATGAGCAGTTCTTC	CASSRMGNEQFF
TRBV2	NA	TRBD1	TRBJ1-6	TGTGCCAGCAGTGAGAACAGGGGGAATTTTATGGATTCACCCCTCCACTTT	CASSENRGNFMDSPLHF
TRBV28	few	NA	TRBJ2-1	TGTGCCAGCAATACCAGGGGGGCCTACAATGAGCAGTTCTTC	CASNTRGAYNEQFF
TRBV7-9	NA	NA	TRBJ1-2	TGTGCCAGCAGCTTAGATCACAGGTCTGATGGCTACACCTTC	CASSLDHRSDGYTF
TRBV5-1	NA	TRBD1	TRBJ1-4	TGCGCCAGCAGCCCGGGACAGAACTTTTTTGGAAAACTGTTTTTT	CASSPGQNFFGKLFF
TRBV7-2	many	NA	TRBJ2-3	TGTGCCAGCAGCTTAACCATCCGGGGGCTTGGCACAGATACGCAGTATTTT	CASSLTIRGLGTDTQYF
TRBV7-2	NA	NA	TRBJ1-5	TGTGCCAGCAGCTTTCAGGATCAGCCCCAGCATTTT	CASSFQDQPQHF
TRBV6-6	many	NA	TRBJ2-1	TGTGCCAGCAGTTACACAACGCGTAGTGGGGAGCAGTTCTTC	CASSYTTRSGEQFF
TRBV5-6	many	NA	TRBJ2-3	TGTGCCAGCAGCTTCGGGACTGGGGATGATACGCAGTATTTT	CASSFGTGDDTQYF
TRBV21-1	few	NA	TRBJ2-4	TGTGCCAGCAGCAAAGCGACGTCGGCTCCAGGAGCGGTCGGAAACATTCAGTACTTC	CASSKATSAPGAVGNIQYF
TRBV6-6	NA	TRBD2	TRBJ2-1	TGTGCCAGCAGTTACGATAAGCGGGGGGCATACAATGAGCAGTTCTTC	CASSYDKRGAYNEQFF
TRBV10-3	many	NA	TRBJ2-5	TGTGCCATCAGTGAGTCATCATTCGAGACCCAGTACTTC	CAISESSFETQYF
TRBV6-5	many	NA	TRBJ1-1	TGTGCCAGCAGTTCCGGGTCTCTAACCCAAGCTTTCTTT	CASSSGSLTQAFF
TRBV20-1	few	NA	TRBJ1-2	TGCAGTGCTAGCCTCCCCGGCTATGGCTACACCTTC	CSASLPGYGYTF
TRBV7-2	many	NA	TRBJ2-3	TGTGCCACCCGGGACTTTATCACAGATACGCAGTATTTT	CATRDFITDTQYF
TRBV20-1	NA	NA	TRBJ1-4	TGCAGTGCAGGCAGGGTGGGGGAAAAACTGTTTTTT	CSAGRVGEKLFF
TRBV14	NA	NA	TRBJ1-2	TGTGCCAGCGGCCAAGGCGGCGGCACCTATGGCTACACCTTC	CASGQGGGTYGYTF
TRBV2	many	TRBD1	TRBJ2-5	TGTGCCAGCGGGCCCTGGGACAGTAAAGAGACCCAGTACTTC	CASGPWDSKETQYF
TRBV5-1	many	TRBD2	TRBJ2-5	TGCGCCAGCAGCTTGTCTAGCGGGGGAGGAGAGACCCAGTACTTC	CASSLSSGGGETQYF
TRBV6-1	many	TRBD1	TRBJ1-2	TGTGCCAGCAGTGAAGCGCAAGGACAGGGCGGCCATGGCTACACCTTC	CASSEAQGQGGHGYTF
TRBV7-2	few	NA	TRBJ1-1	TGTGCCAGCAGCTTAGCGTTATTCGTCGCTGAAGCTTTCTTT	CASSLALFVAEAFF
TRBV6-1	many	TRBD1	TRBJ1-2	TGTGCCAGCAGGACAGGGGACTATGGCTACACCTTC	CASRTGDYGYTF
TRBV20-1	NA	NA	TRBJ1-1	TGCAGTGGTCAACGGGGTCGCCTGAACGCTGAAGCTTTCTTT	CSGQRGRLNAEAFF
TRBV27	once	NA	TRBJ2-1	TGTGCCAGCAGTTTATGCCGGGGGCAGGGCAATGAGCAGTTCTTC	CASSLCRGQGNEQFF
TRBV18	few	NA	TRBJ1-5	TGTGCCAGCTCCCGGGGCTCTTCGGATCAGCCCCAGCATTTT	CASSRGSSDQPQHF
TRBV7-2	NA	TRBD1	TRBJ2-1	TGCGCCAGCAGCTTCGTTCGACAGGGCTGGGAGCAGTTCTTC	CASSFVRQGWEQFF
TRBV4-3	many	TRBD1	TRBJ1-4	TGCGCCAGCAGCCATACCACAACCGGGACAGGGAATGAAAAACTGTTTTTT	CASSHTTTGTGNEKLFF
TRBV25-1	many	NA	TRBJ2-3	TGTGCCAGCAGTGAAGGACAGTCCCCTGCCACAGATACGCAGTATTTT	CASSEGQSPATDTQYF
TRBV12-3/TRBV12-4	few	TRBD1	TRBJ1-4	TGTGCCAGCAGTCCCCGGGACAGTAATGAAAAACTGTTTTTT	CASSPRDSNEKLFF
TRBV27	NA	TRBD1	TRBJ1-4	TGTGCCAGCAGCCGGGCAGGGGGCCAAACTGAAAGACTGTTTTTT	CASSRAGGQTERLFF
TRBV5-1	many	NA	TRBJ2-4	TGCGCCAGCAGCTTGGGGGGCGGAAACATTCAGTACTTC	CASSLGGGNIQYF
TRBV20-1	many	TRBD2	TRBJ2-1	TGCAGTGCTACTACTAGCGGGGGCCCTCGGGAGCAGTTCTTC	CSATTSGGPREQFF